A single sample gave rise to the 21 T cell receptor beta chains below, sequenced in a study of cytomegalovirus exposure and HLA in healthy donors. Use of 60 Vbeta and 13 Jbeta primers characterized the PCR. TCRdb's copy holds only in-frame clones and misses some; the assay was immunoSEQ multiplex PCR. The repertoire holds approximately 85,000 clones, with more than 75% as singletons. Sequenced sample: PBMCs. These receptors were taken from a woman aged 50 to 60 in good health and CMV-seropositive.

The J gene is TRBJ1-1, the V gene TRBV10-2, with D perhaps matching TRBD1 (5 bases). Germline-derived CDR1 and CDR2 are WSHSY and SAAADI. The CDR3 runs to 14 residues. The V and J ends lost 6 bases and 4 bases respectively, with 15 bases between them. CDR3 sequence (DNA): TGCGCCAGCAGGGCCGCGGGCGGGGGCACTGAAGCTTTCTTT. Its protein is CASRAAGGGTEAFF.

This clone has a handful of counts. CDR3 sequence (DNA): TGTGCCAGTCAGGGGACTACGAACACCGGGGAGCTGTTTTTT. Amino acids: CASQGTTNTGELFF. J is TRBJ2-2 and V is TRBV6-6, with D tentatively TRBD2 (7 bases). V was clipped by 9 bases and J by 0 bases, with 11 bases between them. This CDR3 contains 14 residues. Germline CDR1 MNHNY, CDR2 SVGAGI (reference sequence).

This clone was detected a few times. The chain has TRBV19 and TRBJ1-2; D is undetermined. The CDR3 loop spans 16 amino acids. Deletions cut 3 bases from V and 4 bases from J, with 18 bases between. Per the germline V gene, CDR1 is LNHDA and CDR2 is SQIVND (reference sequence). CDR3 in amino acids: CASSMRPYLVGYGYTF. In DNA, the CDR3 is TGTGCCAGTAGTATGCGCCCCTACCTGGTTGGCTATGGCTACACCTTC.

In DNA, the CDR3 is TGTGCCAGCAGCCCCGGGACAGTATCCTCACCCCTCCACTTT. Its protein product is CASSPGTVSSPLHF. The rearrangement joins TRBV5-4 to TRBJ1-6, with 7 bases lining up with TRBD1. Per the germline V gene, CDR1 is SGHNT and CDR2 is YYREEE (reference sequence). V lost 4 bases and J lost 10; bases outside the gene matches: 8. There are 14 residues in the CDR3.

The chain recombines TRBV6-5 with TRBJ1-4; D may be TRBD1 (5 bases). This CDR3 spans 15 amino acids. V gave up 6 bases and J gave up 10 bases, with 21 bases separating them. Germline values: CDR1 MNHEY, CDR2 SVGAGI. CDR3 in DNA: TGTGCCAGCAGACGGACCGGGACTGCAGGCGGAAAACTGTTTTTT. Its translation: CASRRTGTAGGKLFF.

V gene TRBV11-2 combines with J gene TRBJ1-1; D is uncertain. The V gene lost 3 bases and the J gene lost 1 base, with 6 bases spanning the gap. The CDR3 contains 13 residues. CDR1 SGHAT and CDR2 FQNNGV come from the germline V gene. CDR3 residues: CASSFQRNTEAFF. CDR3 DNA sequence: TGTGCCAGCAGCTTTCAGCGGAACACTGAAGCTTTCTTT.

The chain uses TRBV18 and TRBJ2-1; 8 bases match TRBD2. The CDR3 has 15 amino acids. With 2 bases clipped from V and 9 bases from J, the junction kept 9 bases outside the gene matches. Germline V gives CDR1 KGHSH, CDR2 LQKENI. Written as DNA, the CDR3 is TGTGCCAGCTCACCAACAGCGGGGGCCAGCGGTGAGCAGTTCTTC. As protein: CASSPTAGASGEQFF.

This clone was counted a few times. This chain uses TRBV5-4 with TRBJ1-1; possibly TRBD1 for D (5 bases). The germline V gene encodes CDR1 SGHNT and CDR2 YYREEE (reference sequence). This CDR3 spans 15 amino acids. The V end was cut by 5 bases, the J end by 1 base, with 15 bases between. As DNA, the CDR3 is TGTGCCAGCAGTCCCTCCGACAGCTGGAACACTGAAGCTTTCTTT. This encodes CASSPSDSWNTEAFF.

V usage is TRBV5-6 and J usage is TRBJ1-2; weak D call: TRBD1 (5 bases). Germline V gives CDR1 SGHDT, CDR2 YYEEEE. Trimming removed 3 bases at V and 8 bases at J, with 11 bases between. The CDR3 is 12 amino acids. As DNA, the CDR3 is TGTGCCAGCAGCTCGGGGGACTGGGGCTACACCTTC. Encoded protein: CASSSGDWGYTF.

This rearrangement joins TRBV19 to TRBJ2-7; D possibly corresponds to TRBD1 (6 bases). The V end was cut by 1 base, the J end by 0 bases, with 10 bases between. This CDR3 is built from 15 residues. From germline, CDR1 is LNHDA and CDR2 SQIVND (reference sequence). The CDR3 spells CASSIAGHLSYEQYF. The CDR3, as DNA: TGTGCCAGTAGTATAGCGGGACATCTCTCCTACGAGCAGTACTTC. Complete variable domain (other parts from reference TRBV19 and TRBJ2-7): DGGITQSPKYLFRKEGQNVTLSCEQNLNHDAMYWYRQDPGQGLRLIYYSQIVNDFQKGDIAEGYSVSREKKESFPLTVTSAQKNPTAFYLCASSIAGHLSYEQYFGPGTRLTVT.

The rearrangement links TRBV19 to TRBJ1-5; possibly TRBD1 for D (5 bases). Germline-derived CDR1 and CDR2 are LNHDA and SQIVND (reference sequence). V lost 3 bases to trimming and J lost 0 bases, with 12 bases between them. The CDR3 runs 16 residues. The CDR3 nucleotides read TGTGCCAGTAGTATCGCTGGGGGGGATAGCAATCAGCCCCAGCATTTT. Its translation: CASSIAGGDSNQPQHF.

The chain carries TRBV9 and TRBJ1-6; 12 bases are shared with TRBD1. Germline lookup yields CDR1 SGDLS and CDR2 YYNGEE. J lost 7 bases, V lost 4 bases, and 12 bases had no gene match. This CDR3 contains 18 residues. CDR3 coding DNA: TGTGCCAGCAGCCCGAGTTTCGGGGACAGGGGGCGGAATTCACCCCTCCACTTT. Translation: CASSPSFGDRGRNSPLHF.

The genes are TRBV2 and TRBJ2-7; 7 nucleotides match TRBD2. The CDR3 has 14 residues. In germline, CDR1 is SNHLY, CDR2 FYNNEI. Unmatched junction bases numbered 5, after V lost 4 bases and J lost 2 bases. The CDR3 region is CASSGAGLPYEQYV. The CDR3 DNA reads TGTGCCAGCAGTGGAGCGGGACTCCCCTACGAGCAGTACGTC.

J is TRBJ2-3 and V is TRBV10-1; 8 bases are shared with TRBD2. Germline V CDR1 and CDR2: WNHNN, SYGVQD (reference sequence). The CDR3 sequence is 14 residues long. J was trimmed by 4 bases and V by 4 bases; bases with no gene match: 4. CDR3 bases: TGCGCCAGCAGTGCCGGGAGGGCATCAGATACGCAGTATTTT. The encoded protein is CASSAGRASDTQYF.

The sample holds one count of this clone. The chain joins TRBV6-1 to TRBJ2-3; tentatively, D is TRBD2 (5 bases). The CDR3 extends over 13 amino acids. The germline V gene encodes CDR1 MNHNS and CDR2 SASEGT. With 7 bases removed from V and 1 base from J, the gap between germline ends came to 9 bases. This CDR3 reads CASTERGTDTQYF. CDR3 coding DNA: TGTGCCAGCACAGAGAGGGGCACAGATACGCAGTATTTT.

V and J are TRBV7-8 and TRBJ1-1, with 8 nucleotides matching TRBD1. Germline assignment: CDR1 SGHVS and CDR2 FQNEAQ. This CDR3 contains 16 residues. V shed 0 bases, J shed 1 base, and the junction held 4 bases outside the gene matches. The CDR3 sequence is CASSLAGQVSNTEAFF. Here the CDR3 DNA reads TGTGCCAGCAGCTTAGCGGGACAGGTATCGAACACTGAAGCTTTCTTT.

This sequence joins TRBV25-1 and TRBJ1-5; D call uncertain. V shed 2 bases and J shed 7 bases, with 9 bases lying between them. The CDR3 runs 13 residues. From germline, CDR1 is MGHDK and CDR2 SYGVNS. The CDR3 spells CASSEAGYQPQHF. Written as DNA, the CDR3 is TGTGCCAGCAGTGAAGCGGGGTACCAGCCCCAGCATTTT.

The rearrangement joins TRBV19 to TRBJ2-5; maybe TRBD1 (8 bases). The J call may not be correct, given that the DNA end is closer to TRBJ2-7. Germline lookup yields CDR1 LNHDA and CDR2 SQIVND (reference sequence). This CDR3 contains 15 residues. The CDR3, as DNA: TGTGCCAGTAGTTCCGGGGGGACAGGTTCCTACGAGCAGTACTTC. Amino acids: CASSSGGTGSYEQYF.

Here the CDR3 DNA reads TGTGCCAGCTCAAAAGGAGTGTTAAACGAGCAGTACTTC. Translation gives CASSKGVLNEQYF. The chain employs TRBV18 and TRBJ2-5; D gene ambiguous. The J call may not be correct, given that the DNA end is closer to TRBJ2-7. The CDR3 is 13 amino acids. Germline CDR1 reads KGHSH; CDR2 reads LQKENI.

The chain combines TRBV19 with TRBJ1-1, with D possibly being TRBD1 (6 bases). The CDR3 loop spans 14 amino acids. Trimming took off 5 bases at V and 1 base at J, with 11 bases between the two ends. Germline CDR1 reads LNHDA; CDR2 reads SQIVND (reference sequence). CDR3: CASSVLDRNTEAFF. CDR3 nucleotides: TGTGCCAGTAGTGTCTTGGACAGGAACACTGAAGCTTTCTTT.

The rearrangement uses TRBV11-3 and TRBJ2-1; D not certain. Germline CDR1 is SGHNT and CDR2 is YENEEA. This CDR3 comprises 16 residues. V dropped 0 bases and J dropped 0 bases, with 9 bases sitting between them. CDR3 region: CASSLDGKFSYNEQFF. CDR3 nucleotides: TGTGCCAGCAGCTTAGATGGCAAGTTCTCCTACAATGAGCAGTTCTTC.